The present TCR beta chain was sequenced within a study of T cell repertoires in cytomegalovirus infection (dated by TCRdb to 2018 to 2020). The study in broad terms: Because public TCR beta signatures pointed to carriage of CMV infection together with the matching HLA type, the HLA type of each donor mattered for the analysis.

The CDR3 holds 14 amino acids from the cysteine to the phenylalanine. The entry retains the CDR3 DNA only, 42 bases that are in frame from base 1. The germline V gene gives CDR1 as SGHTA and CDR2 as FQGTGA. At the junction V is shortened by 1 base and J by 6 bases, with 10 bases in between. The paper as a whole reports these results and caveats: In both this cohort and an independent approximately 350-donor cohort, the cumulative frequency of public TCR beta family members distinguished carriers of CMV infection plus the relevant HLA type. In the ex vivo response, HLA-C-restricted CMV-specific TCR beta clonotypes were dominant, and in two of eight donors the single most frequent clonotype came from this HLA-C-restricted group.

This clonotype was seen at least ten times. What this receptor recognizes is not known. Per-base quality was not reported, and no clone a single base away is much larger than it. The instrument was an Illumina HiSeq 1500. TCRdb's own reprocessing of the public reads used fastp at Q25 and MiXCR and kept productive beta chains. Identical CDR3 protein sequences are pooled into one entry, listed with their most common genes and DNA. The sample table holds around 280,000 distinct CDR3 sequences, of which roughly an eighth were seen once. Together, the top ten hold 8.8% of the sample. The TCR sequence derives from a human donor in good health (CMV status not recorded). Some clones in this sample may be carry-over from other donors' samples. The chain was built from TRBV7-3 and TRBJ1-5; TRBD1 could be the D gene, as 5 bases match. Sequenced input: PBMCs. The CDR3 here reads CASSLKGAGQPQHF. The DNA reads TGTGCCAGCAGCTTAAAAGGGGCGGGTCAGCCCCAGCATTTT.